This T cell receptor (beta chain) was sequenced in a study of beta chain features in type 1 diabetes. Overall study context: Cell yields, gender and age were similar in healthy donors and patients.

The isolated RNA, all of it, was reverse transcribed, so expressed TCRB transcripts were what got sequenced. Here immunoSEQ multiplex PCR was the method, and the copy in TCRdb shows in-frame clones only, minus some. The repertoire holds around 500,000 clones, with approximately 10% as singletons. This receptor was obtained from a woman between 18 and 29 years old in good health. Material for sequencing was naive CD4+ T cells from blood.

Written as DNA, the CDR3 is TGTGCCAGCAGCCTATGGACTAGCGGGAGTAGCTACGAGCAGTACTTC. This translates into CASSLWTSGSSYEQYF. The J gene is TRBJ2-7, the V gene TRBV7-9; 13 nucleotides agree with TRBD2. Trimming removed 5 bases from V and 3 bases from J; junction bases left unmatched: 7. The CDR3 covers 16 residues. Germline loops: CDR1 SEHNR, CDR2 FQNEAQ (reference sequence).